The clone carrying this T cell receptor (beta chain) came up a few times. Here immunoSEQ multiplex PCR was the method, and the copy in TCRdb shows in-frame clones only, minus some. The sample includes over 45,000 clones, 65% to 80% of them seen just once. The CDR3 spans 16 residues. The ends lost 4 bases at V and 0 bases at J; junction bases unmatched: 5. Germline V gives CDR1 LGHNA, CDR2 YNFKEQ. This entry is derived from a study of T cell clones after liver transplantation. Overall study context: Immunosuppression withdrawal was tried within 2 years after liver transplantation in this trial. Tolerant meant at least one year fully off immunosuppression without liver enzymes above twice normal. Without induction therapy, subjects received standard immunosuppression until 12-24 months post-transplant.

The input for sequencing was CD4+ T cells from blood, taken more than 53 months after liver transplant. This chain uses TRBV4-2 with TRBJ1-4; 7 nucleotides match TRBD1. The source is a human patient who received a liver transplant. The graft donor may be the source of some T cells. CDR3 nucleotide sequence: TGTGCCAGCAGCCCCCAGGGACAGTCAACTAATGAAAAACTGTTTTTT. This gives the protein CASSPQGQSTNEKLFF.